Reported below is one T cell receptor beta chain. The antigen remains undetermined. This record belongs to a study of T cells in narcolepsy. Study-wide results and limits: Healthy controls reportedly lacked the autoreactive clonotypes serially found in patients' blood. Same-patient CSF and blood CD4+ T cell clonotypes included HCRT-specific and TRIB2-specific autoreactive ones. No autoreactive T cell clone sequences appeared in some memory CD4+ repertoires.

TCRdb's table, derived via immunoSEQ multiplex PCR, lists solely in-frame clones and lacks some. Found here are around 39,000 clones, approximately 85% of them singletons; the top ten hold approximately 1.7%. CDR1 SNHLY and CDR2 FYNNEI come from the germline V gene. This CDR3 contains 14 residues. With 5 bases removed from V and 3 bases from J, the gap between germline ends came to 12 bases. V is TRBV2 and J is TRBJ2-3, with a tentative D call TRBD1 (6 bases). The material sequenced was CD45RA- memory CD4+ T cells from PBMCs. The sequence derives from a human donor with narcolepsy. The chain's CDR3 is CASSRTARTDTQYF. The CDR3 coding sequence is TGTGCCAGCAGTCGGACAGCCCGGACAGATACGCAGTATTTT.